This passage covers 21 T cell receptor beta chains from one sample sequenced in a study of cytomegalovirus exposure and HLA in healthy donors. Amplification used 60 Vbeta primers and 13 Jbeta primers. The data were produced by immunoSEQ multiplex PCR, yet TCRdb's version contains in-frame clones alone and is incomplete. This sample has about 130,000 clones, with around 83% found just once. Sequences were obtained from PBMCs. All receptors come from a girl aged 2 to 9 in good health and CMV-seronegative.

This clone has only one observation. Other DNA sequences from this sample encode an identical CDR3 as well. The chain carries TRBV5-6 and TRBJ2-7; D is possibly TRBD1 (6 bases). The V end lost 0 bases, the J end lost 4 bases, and 11 bases lay between the germline ends. Looked up from germline, CDR1 is SGHDT and CDR2 is YYEEEE. This CDR3 spans 14 amino acids. The CDR3 DNA reads as TGTGCCAGCAGCTTGGGAGGACAGCTATACGAGCAGTACTTC. Translated, it gives CASSLGGQLYEQYF.

The J gene is TRBJ2-3, the V gene TRBV2; 8 nucleotides align to TRBD2. The CDR3 runs 15 residues. Germline V CDR1 and CDR2: SNHLY, FYNNEI. Trimming cost V 7 bases and J 0 bases; bases outside gene matches: 6. The CDR3: CASTRGGRSTDTQYF. The CDR3 DNA reads TGTGCCAGCACCCGGGGGGGCCGGAGCACAGATACGCAGTATTTT.

The chain carries TRBV28 and TRBJ2-7; weak D call: TRBD1 (5 bases). V lost 2 bases to trimming and J lost 6 bases, with 8 bases between them. The CDR3 is made up of 12 amino acids. Germline CDR1 reads MDHEN; CDR2 reads SYDVKM. The CDR3 is CASSLGASEQYF. CDR3 nucleotide sequence: TGTGCCAGCAGTTTAGGGGCTTCCGAGCAGTACTTC.

The rearrangement links TRBV7-3 to TRBJ2-1; D is possibly TRBD1 (7 bases). The CDR3 loop spans 14 amino acids. Per germline, CDR1 SGHTA and CDR2 FQGTGA. Trimming shortened V by 0 bases and J by 7 bases, and 10 bases separated the two germline ends. The CDR3 DNA reads as TGTGCCAGCAGCTTAACAGCAGGGGGGAATGAGCAGTTCTTC. Translating gives CASSLTAGGNEQFF.

The gene calls are TRBV14 and TRBJ2-1, with D unclear. CDR3 length equals 14 residues. V lost 3 bases and J lost 11, with 17 bases in between. Germline V gene lookup returns CDR1 SGHDN and CDR2 FVKESK. The DNA of the CDR3 is TGTGCCAGCAGCCAGCTCCCCGGGTCAACTAAGCAGTTCTTC. This translates into CASSQLPGSTKQFF. Supplemented by reference TRBV14 and TRBJ2-1, the full variable domain reads EAGVTQFPSHSVIEKGQTVTLRCDPISGHDNLYWYRRVMGKEIKFLLHFVKESKQDESGMPNNRFLAERTGGTYSTLKVQPAELEDSGVYFCASSQLPGSTKQFFGPGTRLTVL.

The count of this clone is one. The V and J genes are TRBV9 and TRBJ2-2, with 9 positions matching TRBD2. V was clipped by 5 bases and J by 3 bases; unmatched bases: 5. The CDR3 has 15 amino acids. Germline V gives CDR1 SGDLS, CDR2 YYNGEE. This CDR3 reads CASSKRGVDTGELFF. CDR3 DNA: TGTGCCAGCAGTAAGCGGGGGGTGGACACCGGGGAGCTGTTTTTT. Full variable domain (missing parts from reference TRBV9 and TRBJ2-2): DSGVTQTPKHLITATGQRVTLRCSPRSGDLSVYWYQQSLDQGLQFLIQYYNGEERAKGNILERFSAQQFPDLHSELNLSSLELGDSALYFCASSKRGVDTGELFFGEGSRLTVL.

V is TRBV7-9 and J is TRBJ2-5, with 7 bases matching TRBD2. Germline V gene lookup returns CDR1 SEHNR and CDR2 FQNEAQ (reference sequence). The CDR3 totals 15 residues. J gave up 11 bases and V 8 bases, and 20 bases lay outside the gene matches. This chain's CDR3 is CASGGGRADLGEQYF. The CDR3 nucleotides read TGTGCCAGCGGGGGTGGGAGGGCCGACTTGGGGGAGCAGTACTTC.

The chain is built from TRBV5-1 and TRBJ2-7, with D possibly being TRBD2 (5 bases). The CDR3 contains 16 residues. Germline V gene lookup returns CDR1 SGHRS and CDR2 YFSETQ. The V gene lost 0 bases and the J gene lost 5 bases, with 18 bases spanning the gap. CDR3 sequence reads: CASSLELDLRVDEQYF. The DNA of the CDR3 is TGCGCCAGCAGCTTGGAGCTAGATCTGAGGGTCGACGAGCAGTACTTC.

In its sample, this clone was seen a few times. J is TRBJ1-5 and V is TRBV19, with D possibly TRBD1 on 6 matching bases. Germline assignment: CDR1 LNHDA and CDR2 SQIVND (reference sequence). The V and J ends lost 5 bases and 6 bases respectively, with 26 bases between them. CDR3 length equals 18 residues. The CDR3 nucleotides read TGTGCCAGTAGTTCATACAGGGCGGCAGGGCGAGCTAGTCAGCCCCAGCATTTT. It codes for CASSSYRAAGRASQPQHF.

The gene calls are TRBV7-7 and TRBJ2-1; 7 bases fit TRBD1. V lost 5 bases to trimming and J lost 7 bases; unmatched junction nucleotides: 11. The CDR3 has 15 amino acids. From germline, CDR1 is SSHAT and CDR2 FNYEAQ (reference sequence). The CDR3 protein is CASSPWSGTENEQFF. The CDR3 region has the DNA TGTGCCAGCAGCCCCTGGTCCGGGACAGAGAATGAGCAGTTCTTC.

In its sample, this clone was seen once. The genes are TRBV19 and TRBJ1-2; possibly TRBD1 for D (6 bases). V gave up 0 bases and J gave up 6 bases, with 14 bases separating them. This CDR3 region has 15 residues. Per the germline V gene, CDR1 is LNHDA and CDR2 is SQIVND (reference sequence). The CDR3 spells CASSIDLGGLDGYTF. The CDR3 DNA is TGTGCCAGTAGTATAGATCTCGGGGGGCTGGATGGCTACACCTTC.

The J gene is TRBJ2-7, the V gene TRBV10-1, with D tentatively TRBD2 (5 bases). V was cut by 10 bases and J by 7 bases, with 26 bases left in between. Germline CDR1 reads WNHNN; CDR2 reads SYGVQD (reference sequence). This CDR3 has 15 residues. CDR3 residues: CATRRLSPPGLEQYF. The CDR3 DNA sequence: TGCGCCACCAGGCGCCTTTCCCCCCCGGGGTTAGAGCAGTACTTC.

Turning to this clone: At one boundary the junction diverges from the germline segment, which might be a read error. This sequence joins TRBV2 and TRBJ1-5; 10 bases line up with TRBD1. Germline lookup yields CDR1 SNHLY and CDR2 FYNNEI. CDR3 length: 15 amino acids. The CDR3: CASREGTGENQPQHF. Here the CDR3 DNA reads TGTGCCAGCAGGGAAGGGACAGGGGAAAATCAGCCCCAGCATTTT.

The chain carries TRBV5-6 and TRBJ2-4; weak D call: TRBD2 (6 bases). The CDR3 is made up of 16 amino acids. Trimming cost V 0 bases and J 0 bases, with 10 bases left between them. Germline CDR1 SGHDT, CDR2 YYEEEE. The CDR3: CASSLGGILAKNIQYF. The CDR3 nucleotides read TGTGCCAGCAGCTTGGGCGGGATCCTAGCCAAAAACATTCAGTACTTC.

This clone was detected a few times. V and J are TRBV4-1 and TRBJ1-4, with D tentatively TRBD1 (6 bases). This CDR3 spans 12 amino acids. The V end lost 1 base, the J end lost 16 bases, and 13 bases lay between the germline ends. In germline, CDR1 is MGHRA, CDR2 YSYEKL. CDR3 sequence: CASSQVGDRRFF. The CDR3 nucleotides are TGCGCCAGCAGCCAAGTTGGAGACAGGAGGTTTTTT.

The chain recombines TRBV6-5 with TRBJ2-7; D might be TRBD1 (6 bases). The CDR3 loop spans 14 amino acids. CDR1 and CDR2 (germline): MNHEY, SVGAGI. V was cut by 8 bases and J by 2 bases, with 16 bases left in between. Here the CDR3 DNA reads TGTGCCAGCTCTTTAAGTAAGGGGGCCTACGAGCAGTACTTC. As protein: CASSLSKGAYEQYF.

A few counts support this clone. This chain connects TRBV4-1 to TRBJ1-4; 8 bases match TRBD1. Germline V CDR1 and CDR2: MGHRA, YSYEKL. V dropped 5 bases and J dropped 1; count of bases not matched to a gene: 6. This CDR3 contains 16 residues. CDR3 region: CASSSGQGETNEKLFF. The DNA of the CDR3 is TGCGCCAGCAGCTCCGGACAGGGAGAAACTAATGAAAAACTGTTTTTT.

This clone appeared once. This chain's CDR3 is CASRSGQGLYYEQYF. CDR3 sequence (DNA): TGTGCCAGCAGATCGGGACAGGGGTTGTACTACGAGCAGTACTTC. This chain connects TRBV6-6 to TRBJ2-7; 10 bases line up with TRBD1. After removal of 6 bases from V and 3 bases from J, the junction contained 8 bases not matched to a gene. There are 15 residues in the CDR3. Germline V gene data show CDR1 as MNHNY and CDR2 as SVGAGI (reference sequence).

The chain recombines TRBV6-5 with TRBJ2-7; D is possibly TRBD2 (7 bases). Germline CDR1 is MNHEY and CDR2 is SVGAGI. V was clipped by 7 bases and J by 7 bases, with 20 bases between them. The CDR3 spans 14 residues. CDR3 sequence reads: CASMGGQGGGEQYF. DNA for the CDR3: TGTGCCAGCATGGGCGGCCAGGGAGGGGGGGAGCAGTACTTC.

The table lists this clone with a count of one. The same CDR3 is also encoded by other DNA sequences in this sample. The chain has TRBV30 and TRBJ2-1, with D unresolved. Germline V lookup: CDR1 GTSNPN, CDR2 SVGIG (reference sequence). V was clipped by 0 bases and J by 8 bases, with 5 bases between them. The CDR3 is 11 residues long. The CDR3 protein is CAWSVLHEQFF. CDR3 in DNA: TGTGCCTGGAGTGTACTACATGAGCAGTTCTTC.

The rearrangement uses TRBV6-5 and TRBJ2-7; 11 nucleotides agree with TRBD2. The V gene end was trimmed by 0 bases and the J gene end by 3 bases; junction bases not matched to a gene: 4. The CDR3 totals 16 residues. CDR1 and CDR2 from the germline V gene are MNHEY and SVGAGI. In nucleotides, the CDR3 is TGTGCCAGCAGTTACTCACTAGCGGGAGTCTACTACGAGCAGTACTTC. Residues: CASSYSLAGVYYEQYF.